This T cell receptor beta chain was identified during a study of T-cell memory formation after mild COVID-19. The TCR alpha and TCR beta cDNA libraries, bearing sample barcodes and UMIs, were generated by 5'RACE using constant-segment primers. TCRdb reanalysed the 5' RACE reads using MiXCR and keeps one entry per CDR3 protein. The top ten clones hold 7.5% to 9.5% of a sample with around 510,000 distinct CDR3 sequences, less than 25% of them seen once. Sequencing used PBMCs or a T cell subset sorted from them (not recorded which). The clonotype was recovered from an adult woman who had mild COVID-19 (a few samples of this study predate the infection). Cell type and time point are not known.

DNA for the CDR3: TGTGCCTGGAGGCAACAGGGGATCAAGCCTGAAGCTTTCTTT. Translated: CAWRQQGIKPEAFF. J is TRBJ1-1 and V is TRBV30, with 7 bases matching TRBD1. The CDR3 consists of 14 residues. The ends lost 3 bases at V and 6 bases at J; junction bases unmatched: 10. CDR1 is GTSNPN, CDR2 SVGIG, per germline (reference sequence). The variable domain in full, completed from reference TRBV30 and TRBJ1-1, reads SQTIHQWPATLVQPVGSPLSLECTVEGTSNPNLYWYRQAAGRGLQLLFYSVGIGQISSEVPQNLSASRPQDRQFILSSKKLLLSDSGFYLCAWRQQGIKPEAFFGQGTRLTVV.